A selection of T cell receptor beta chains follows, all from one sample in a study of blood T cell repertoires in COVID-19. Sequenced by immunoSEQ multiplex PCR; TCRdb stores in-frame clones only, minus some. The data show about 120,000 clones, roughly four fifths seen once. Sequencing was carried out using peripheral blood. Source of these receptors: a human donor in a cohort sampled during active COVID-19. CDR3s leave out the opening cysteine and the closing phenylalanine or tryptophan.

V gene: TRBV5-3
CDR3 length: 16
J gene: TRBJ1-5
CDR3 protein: ARSPGTGGIQRDQPQH

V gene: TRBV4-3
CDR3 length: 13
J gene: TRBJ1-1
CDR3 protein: ASSQDTAGGTEAF

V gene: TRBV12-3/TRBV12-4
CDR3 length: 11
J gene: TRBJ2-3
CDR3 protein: ASSRDRGQEQY

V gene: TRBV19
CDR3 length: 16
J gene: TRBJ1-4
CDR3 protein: ASSYPGQRNGRNEKLF

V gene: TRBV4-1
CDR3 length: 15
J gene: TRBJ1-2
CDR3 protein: ASSQAVVAGVNYGYT

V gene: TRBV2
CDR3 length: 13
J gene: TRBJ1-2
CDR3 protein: ASRQTRVGNYGYT

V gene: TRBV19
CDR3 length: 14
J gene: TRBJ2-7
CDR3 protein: ASSIGLAGHSYEQY

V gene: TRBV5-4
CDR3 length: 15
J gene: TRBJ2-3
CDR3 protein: ASSFLSGGAMTDTQY

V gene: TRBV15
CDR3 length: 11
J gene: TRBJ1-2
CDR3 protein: ATSRPTGDGYT

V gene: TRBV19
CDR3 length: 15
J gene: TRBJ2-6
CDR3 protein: ASSNPGTFSGANVLT

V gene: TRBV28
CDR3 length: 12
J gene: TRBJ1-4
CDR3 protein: ASSWTGNNEKLF

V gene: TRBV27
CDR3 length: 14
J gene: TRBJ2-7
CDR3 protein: ASSYGTGRPVSEQY

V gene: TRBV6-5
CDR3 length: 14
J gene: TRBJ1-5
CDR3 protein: ASSYSRGGGNQPQH

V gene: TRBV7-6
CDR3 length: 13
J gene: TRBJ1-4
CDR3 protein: ASSWGQESNEKLF

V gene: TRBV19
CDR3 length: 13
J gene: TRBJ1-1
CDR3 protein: ASRATGRVNTEAF

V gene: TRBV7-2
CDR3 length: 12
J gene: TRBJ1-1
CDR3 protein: ASSLLGANTEAF

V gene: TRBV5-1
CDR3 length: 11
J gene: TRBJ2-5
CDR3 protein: ASSLWPQETQY

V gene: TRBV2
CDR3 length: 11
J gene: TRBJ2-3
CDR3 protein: ASKAGWADTQY

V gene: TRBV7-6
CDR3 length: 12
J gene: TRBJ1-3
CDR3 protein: ASTTEEAGNTIY

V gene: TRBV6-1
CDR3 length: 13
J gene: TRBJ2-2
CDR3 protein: ASSEQGVGTGELF

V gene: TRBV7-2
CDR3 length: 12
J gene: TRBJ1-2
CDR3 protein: ASTIQGANYGYT

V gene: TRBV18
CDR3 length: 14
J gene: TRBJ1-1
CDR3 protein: ASSRRYDPGVTEAF

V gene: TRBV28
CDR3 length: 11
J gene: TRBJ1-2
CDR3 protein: ASSLISNYGYT

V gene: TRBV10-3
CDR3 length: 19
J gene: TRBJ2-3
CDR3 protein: AISERGQGTSGGAARDTQY

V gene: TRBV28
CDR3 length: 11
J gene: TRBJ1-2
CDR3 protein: ASSSTGGYGYT

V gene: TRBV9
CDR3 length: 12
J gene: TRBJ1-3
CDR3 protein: ASSGAGAGNTIY

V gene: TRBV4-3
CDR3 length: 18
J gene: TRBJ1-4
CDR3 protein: ASSVYPQGGGYATNEKLF

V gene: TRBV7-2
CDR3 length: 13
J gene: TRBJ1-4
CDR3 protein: ASSLPGTGGEKLF

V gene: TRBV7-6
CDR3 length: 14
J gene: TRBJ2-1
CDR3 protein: ASSGGIAGTYNEQF

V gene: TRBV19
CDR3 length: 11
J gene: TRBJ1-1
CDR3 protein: ASSQDRDTEAF